This is a list of T cell receptor beta chains from one sample in a study of shared clonotypes between healthy human individuals. Assay used: immunoSEQ multiplex PCR; TCRdb lists only in-frame clones, some missing. The table lists about 1 million clones, around 76% of them singletons. The specimen was memory CD4+ T cells sorted from blood. The receptors come from a man younger than 35 in good health. Each CDR3 is given with its conserved first and last residue. Fields, in order: J gene, clone size, V gene, D gene, CDR3 protein, CDR3 DNA. A D gene is named only where the DNA matches it firmly. Rows give clone size only sometimes, using once, few, many, or a class for an expanded clone.

TRBJ1-4 | - | TRBV5-4 | TRBD1 | CASSLDGTAAATNEKLFF | TGTGCCAGCAGCTTGGATGGGACAGCCGCTGCAACTAATGAAAAACTGTTTTTT
TRBJ1-4 | - | TRBV6-1 | TRBD1 | CASSERTGGGEKLFF | TGTGCCAGCAGTGAAAGGACAGGGGGCGGAGAAAAACTGTTTTTT
TRBJ1-2 | - | TRBV6-5 | TRBD1 | CASRPGQGNYGYTF | TGTGCCAGCAGACCGGGACAGGGTAACTATGGCTACACCTTC
TRBJ2-7 | few | TRBV7-6 | TRBD1 | CASSPNRGPAYEQYF | TGTGCCAGCAGCCCAAACAGGGGCCCCGCCTACGAGCAGTACTTC
TRBJ1-2 | - | TRBV18 | - | CASSPLKAGGYTF | TGTGCCAGCTCACCGTTGAAAGCGGGTGGCTACACCTTC
TRBJ2-1 | - | TRBV6-5 | - | CASRLGQQGYNEQFF | TGTGCCAGCAGACTCGGACAACAGGGCTACAATGAGCAGTTCTTC
TRBJ1-3 | - | TRBV10-3 | - | CAIETGSGNTIYF | TGTGCCATTGAAACAGGCTCTGGAAACACCATATATTTT
TRBJ2-1 | - | TRBV7-7 | TRBD2 | CASSLLGGSYAQTNEQFF | TGTGCTAGCAGCTTACTCGGCGGGAGCTACGCACAAACGAATGAGCAGTTCTTC
TRBJ1-5 | - | TRBV28 | - | CASSLLTALGNQPQHF | TGTGCCAGCAGTTTACTGACAGCTCTGGGCAATCAGCCCCAGCATTTT
TRBJ2-1 | - | TRBV30 | - | CAWSVRRGLGSEQFF | TGTGCCTGGAGTGTCCGCAGGGGACTTGGGAGTGAGCAGTTCTTC
TRBJ2-5 | - | TRBV5-5 | - | CASSLQEETQYF | TGTGCCAGCAGCTTGCAGGAAGAGACCCAGTACTTC
TRBJ2-5 | - | TRBV6-5 | - | CASTQGIVGQETQYF | TGTGCCAGCACCCAGGGAATAGTGGGGCAAGAGACCCAGTACTTC
TRBJ1-3 | - | TRBV6-5 | - | CASSYSRGTGNTIYF | TGTGCCAGCAGTTACTCGAGAGGGACTGGAAACACCATATATTTT
TRBJ2-1 | - | TRBV6-1 | - | CASSVVGRDYNEQFF | TGTGCCAGCAGTGTAGTGGGCAGAGATTACAATGAGCAGTTCTTC
TRBJ2-5 | many | TRBV30 | - | CAWRQSEKETQYF | TGTGCCTGGCGCCAGTCTGAAAAAGAGACCCAGTACTTC
TRBJ1-5 | once | TRBV10-1 | - | CASSDGVNQPQHF | TGCGCCAGCAGTGATGGAGTCAATCAGCCCCAGCATTTT
TRBJ2-7 | - | TRBV21-1 | - | CASSNPTQDSYEQYF | TGTGCCAGCAGCAACCCTACACAGGATTCCTACGAGCAGTACTTC
TRBJ2-2 | once | TRBV7-2 | - | CASSLRSDTGELFF | TGTGCCAGCAGCTTAAGGTCGGACACCGGGGAGCTGTTTTTT
TRBJ2-3 | - | TRBV5-1 | - | CASSLAGARTDTQYF | TGCGCCAGCAGCTTGGCGGGGGCGCGGACAGATACGCAGTATTTT
TRBJ1-2 | - | TRBV2 | - | CASSPDSFYGYTF | TGTGCCAGCTCCCCAGACAGTTTCTATGGCTACACCTTC
TRBJ2-3 | - | TRBV5-1 | - | CASSLGIGGSTDTQYF | TGCGCCAGCAGCTTGGGCATCGGGGGTTCCACAGATACGCAGTATTTT
TRBJ1-2 | few | TRBV29-1 | - | CSVGYGYTF | TGCAGCGTGGGGTATGGCTACACCTTC
TRBJ2-1 | - | TRBV6-1 | TRBD2 | CASSLAGGPFYEQFF | TGTGCCAGCAGTCTAGCGGGAGGGCCCTTCTATGAGCAGTTCTTC
TRBJ1-2 | - | TRBV28 | TRBD1 | CASNLRQGVTNYGYTF | TGTGCCAGCAATTTAAGGCAGGGGGTTACTAACTATGGCTACACCTTC
TRBJ1-1 | - | TRBV14 | - | CASSQGPGVGTEAFF | TGTGCCAGCAGCCAAGGGCCAGGGGTGGGCACTGAAGCTTTCTTT
TRBJ1-6 | once | TRBV5-1 | - | CASSLMDPPNSPLHF | TGCGCCAGCAGCTTGATGGACCCACCGAATTCACCCCTCCACTTT
TRBJ2-7 | - | TRBV7-2 | - | CASSDDRRPGGEQYF | TGTGCCAGCAGCGATGACAGGAGGCCGGGAGGCGAGCAGTACTTC